This T cell receptor beta chain comes out of a study of T cell repertoires in cytomegalovirus infection. Overall study: Public TCR beta signature analysis indicated the presence of both CMV infection and matching HLA type. Whole-study results and caveats: It was HLA-C-restricted CMV-specific TCR beta clonotypes that dominated the response ex vivo. People with CMV and the relevant HLA were identified by cumulative public TCR beta family frequency.

The CDR3 extends over 19 amino acids. Losses at the gene ends were 1 base for V and 4 bases for J; bases not matched to a gene: 15. Germline V gene data show CDR1 as DFQATT and CDR2 as SNEGSKA (reference sequence). TCRdb itself ran the reads through MiXCR, one entry per CDR3 protein. The sample records about 600,000 distinct CDR3 sequences, roughly 24% being singletons. A note on this clonotype: Antigen unknown.

The sequence was collected from a human donor in good health (CMV status not recorded). Some clones in this sample may be carry-over from other donors' samples. The chain combines TRBV20-1 with TRBJ1-6; TRBD1 aligns across 8 bases. Sequencing input: CD8+ T cells from PBMCs. CDR3 DNA sequence: TGCAGTGCTAGAGCCGAACTCCTCGACAGGGGCCATTATAATTCACCCCTCCACTTT. This codes for CSARAELLDRGHYNSPLHF.